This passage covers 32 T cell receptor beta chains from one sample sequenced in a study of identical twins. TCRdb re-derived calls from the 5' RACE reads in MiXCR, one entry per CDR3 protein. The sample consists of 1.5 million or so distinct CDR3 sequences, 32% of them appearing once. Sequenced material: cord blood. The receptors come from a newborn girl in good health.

CDR3 bases: TGCAGTGCTAGAGACCGTCAGCGGGGCACAGATACGCAGTATTTT. The encoded protein is CSARDRQRGTDTQYF. The V gene is TRBV20-1, the J gene TRBJ2-3; tentatively, D is TRBD2 (6 bases). The ends were cut back, 0 bases at V and 1 base at J, with 11 bases in the middle. Germline values: CDR1 DFQATT, CDR2 SNEGSKA (reference sequence). This CDR3 region has 15 residues.

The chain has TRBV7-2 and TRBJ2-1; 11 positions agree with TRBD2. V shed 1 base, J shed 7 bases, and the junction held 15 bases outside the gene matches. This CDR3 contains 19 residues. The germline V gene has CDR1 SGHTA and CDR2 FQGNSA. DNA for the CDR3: TGTGCCAGCAGCTTAGAGGTGGGCCGGGTAGCGGGAGGGCCTAATGAGCAGTTCTTC. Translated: CASSLEVGRVAGGPNEQFF.

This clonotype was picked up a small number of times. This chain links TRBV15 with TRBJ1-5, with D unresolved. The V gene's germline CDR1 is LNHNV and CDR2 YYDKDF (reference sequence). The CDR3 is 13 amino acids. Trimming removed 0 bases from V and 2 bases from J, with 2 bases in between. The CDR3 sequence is CATSREGNQPQHF. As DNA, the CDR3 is TGTGCCACCAGCAGAGAGGGCAATCAGCCCCAGCATTTT.

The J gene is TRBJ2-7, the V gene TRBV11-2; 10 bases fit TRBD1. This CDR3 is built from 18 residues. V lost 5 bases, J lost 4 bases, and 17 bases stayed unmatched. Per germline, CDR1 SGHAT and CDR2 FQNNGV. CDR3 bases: TGTGCCAGCAGCCCCGGGACAGGGGATCGTGGAGTGGCTTACGAGCAGTACTTC. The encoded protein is CASSPGTGDRGVAYEQYF.

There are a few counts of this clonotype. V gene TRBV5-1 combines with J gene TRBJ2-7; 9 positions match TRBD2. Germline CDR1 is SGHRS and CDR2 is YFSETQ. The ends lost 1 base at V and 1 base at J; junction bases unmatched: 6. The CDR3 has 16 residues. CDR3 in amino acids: CASSLLTSGPSYEQYF. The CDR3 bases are TGCGCCAGCAGCTTGTTGACTAGCGGTCCGTCCTACGAGCAGTACTTC.

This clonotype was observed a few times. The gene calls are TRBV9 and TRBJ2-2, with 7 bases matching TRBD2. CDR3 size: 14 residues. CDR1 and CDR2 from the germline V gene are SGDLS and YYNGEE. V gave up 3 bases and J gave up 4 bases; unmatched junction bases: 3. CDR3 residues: CASSGRLATGELFF. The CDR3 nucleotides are TGTGCCAGCAGCGGACGACTAGCCACCGGGGAGCTGTTTTTT.

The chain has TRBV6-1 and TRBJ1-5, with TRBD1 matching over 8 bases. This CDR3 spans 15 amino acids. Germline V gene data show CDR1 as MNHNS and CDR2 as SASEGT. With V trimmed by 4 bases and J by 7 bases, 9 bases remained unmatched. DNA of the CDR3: TGTGCCAGCAGTGTTTCCGGGACAGGTTACCAGCCCCAGCATTTT. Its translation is CASSVSGTGYQPQHF.

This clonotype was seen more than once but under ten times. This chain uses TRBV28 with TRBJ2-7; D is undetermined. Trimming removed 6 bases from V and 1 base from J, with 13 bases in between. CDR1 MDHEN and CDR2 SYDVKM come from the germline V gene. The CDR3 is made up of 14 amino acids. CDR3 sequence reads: CASSMTGPSYEQYF. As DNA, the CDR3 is TGTGCCAGCAGCATGACCGGTCCGTCCTACGAGCAGTACTTC.

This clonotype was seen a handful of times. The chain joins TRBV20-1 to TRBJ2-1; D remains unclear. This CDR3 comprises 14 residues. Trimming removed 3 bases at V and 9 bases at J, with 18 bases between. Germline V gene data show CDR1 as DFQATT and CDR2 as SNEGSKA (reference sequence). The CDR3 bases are TGCAGTGCTAGGGCCGCGAACAAAGGTAGTGAGCAGTTCTTC. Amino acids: CSARAANKGSEQFF.

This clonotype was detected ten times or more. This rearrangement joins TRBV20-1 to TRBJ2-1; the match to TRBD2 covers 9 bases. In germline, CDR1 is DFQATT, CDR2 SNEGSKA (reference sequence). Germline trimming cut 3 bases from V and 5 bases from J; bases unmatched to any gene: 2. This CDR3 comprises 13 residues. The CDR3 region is CSARAGGNNEQFF. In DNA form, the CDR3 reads TGCAGTGCTAGGGCGGGGGGGAACAATGAGCAGTTCTTC.

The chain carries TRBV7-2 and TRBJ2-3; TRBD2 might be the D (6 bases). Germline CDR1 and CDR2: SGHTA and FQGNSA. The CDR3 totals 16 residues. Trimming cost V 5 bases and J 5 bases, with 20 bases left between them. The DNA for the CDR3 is TGTGCCAGCAGCCCCGCAGTAGGGGCGGGGAGAGATACGCAGTATTTT. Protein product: CASSPAVGAGRDTQYF.

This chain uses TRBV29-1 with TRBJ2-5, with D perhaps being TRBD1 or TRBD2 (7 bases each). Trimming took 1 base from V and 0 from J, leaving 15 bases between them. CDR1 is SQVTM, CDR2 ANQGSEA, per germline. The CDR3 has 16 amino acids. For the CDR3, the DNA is TGCAGCGTTGAAGGCTACAGGGGAGGGGACCAAGAGACCCAGTACTTC. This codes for CSVEGYRGGDQETQYF.

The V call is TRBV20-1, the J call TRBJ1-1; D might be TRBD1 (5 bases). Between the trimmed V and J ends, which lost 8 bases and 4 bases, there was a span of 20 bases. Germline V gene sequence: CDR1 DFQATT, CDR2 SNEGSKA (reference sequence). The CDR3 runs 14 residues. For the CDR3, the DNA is TGCAGTATAACTCGGGGGGGTTGGGGCACTGAAGCTTTCTTT. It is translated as CSITRGGWGTEAFF.

The CDR3 DNA reads TGCAGTGCCCCCTCAGGGGGGGGAGATACGCAGTATTTT. It encodes CSAPSGGGDTQYF. The chain joins TRBV20-1 to TRBJ2-3; D is tentatively TRBD1 or TRBD2 (7 bases each). CDR1 and CDR2 (germline): DFQATT, SNEGSKA (reference sequence). This CDR3 has 13 residues. The V end lost 6 bases, the J end lost 5 bases, and 15 bases lay between the germline ends.

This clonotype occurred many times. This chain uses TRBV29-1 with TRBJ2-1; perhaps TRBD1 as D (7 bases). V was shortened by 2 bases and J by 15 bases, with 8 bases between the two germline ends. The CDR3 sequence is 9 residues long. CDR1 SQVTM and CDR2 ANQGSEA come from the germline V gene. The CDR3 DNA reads TGCAGCGTTGAACAGGGGGGGTTCTTC. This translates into CSVEQGGFF.

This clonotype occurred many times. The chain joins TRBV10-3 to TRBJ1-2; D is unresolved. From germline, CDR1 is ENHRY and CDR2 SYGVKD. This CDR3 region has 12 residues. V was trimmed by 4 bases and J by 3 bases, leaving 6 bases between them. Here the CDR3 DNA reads TGTGCCATCAGTGCCAGCTACTATGGCTACACCTTC. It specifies CAISASYYGYTF.

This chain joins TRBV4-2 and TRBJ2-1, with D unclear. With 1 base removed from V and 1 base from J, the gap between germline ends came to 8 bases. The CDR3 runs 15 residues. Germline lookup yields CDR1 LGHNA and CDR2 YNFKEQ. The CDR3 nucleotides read TGTGCCAGCAGCCAAGGGGTAGAATCCTACAATGAGCAGTTCTTC. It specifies CASSQGVESYNEQFF.

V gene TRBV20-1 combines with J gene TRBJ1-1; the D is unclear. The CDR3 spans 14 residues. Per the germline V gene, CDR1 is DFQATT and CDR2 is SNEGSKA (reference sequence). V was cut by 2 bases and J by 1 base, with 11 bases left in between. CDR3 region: CSARSLRSNTEAFF. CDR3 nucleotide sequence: TGCAGTGCTAGAAGTTTGCGCTCGAACACTGAAGCTTTCTTT.

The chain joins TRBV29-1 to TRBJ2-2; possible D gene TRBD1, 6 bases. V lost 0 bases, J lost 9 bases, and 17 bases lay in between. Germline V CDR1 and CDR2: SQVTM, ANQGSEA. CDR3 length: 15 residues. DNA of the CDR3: TGCAGCGTTGAAGATCCCAGGGGTTTGGCCAGGGAGCTGTTTTTT. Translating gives CSVEDPRGLARELFF.

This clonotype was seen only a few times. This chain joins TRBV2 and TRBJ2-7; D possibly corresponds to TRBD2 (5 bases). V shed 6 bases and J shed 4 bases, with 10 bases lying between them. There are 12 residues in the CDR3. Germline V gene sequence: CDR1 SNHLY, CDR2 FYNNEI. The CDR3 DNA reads TGTGCCAGCAGCGAACTAGATTACGAGCAGTACTTC. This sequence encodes CASSELDYEQYF.

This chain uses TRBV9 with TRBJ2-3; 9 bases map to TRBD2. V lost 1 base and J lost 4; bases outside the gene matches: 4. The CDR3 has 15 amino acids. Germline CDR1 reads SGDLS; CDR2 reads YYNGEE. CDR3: CASSVSGGGADTQYF. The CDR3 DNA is TGTGCCAGCAGCGTATCTGGCGGGGGGGCAGATACGCAGTATTTT.

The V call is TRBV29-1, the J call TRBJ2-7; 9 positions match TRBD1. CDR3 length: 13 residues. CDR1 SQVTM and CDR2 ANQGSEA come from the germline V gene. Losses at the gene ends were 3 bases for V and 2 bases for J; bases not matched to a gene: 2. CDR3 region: CSVERQGAYEQYF. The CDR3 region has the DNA TGCAGCGTTGAGAGACAGGGGGCCTACGAGCAGTACTTC.

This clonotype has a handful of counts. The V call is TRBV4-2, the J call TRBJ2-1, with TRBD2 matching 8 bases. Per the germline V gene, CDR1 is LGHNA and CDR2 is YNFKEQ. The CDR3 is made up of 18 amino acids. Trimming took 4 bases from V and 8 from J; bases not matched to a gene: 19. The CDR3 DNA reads TGTGCCAGCAGCCCCTGGACTGGGACTAGAGGGTTCCATGATGAGCAGTTCTTC. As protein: CASSPWTGTRGFHDEQFF.

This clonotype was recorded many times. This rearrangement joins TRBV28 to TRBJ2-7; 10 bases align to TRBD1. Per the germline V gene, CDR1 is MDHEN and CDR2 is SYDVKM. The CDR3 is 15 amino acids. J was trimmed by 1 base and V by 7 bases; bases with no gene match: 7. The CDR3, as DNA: TGTGCCAGCACCCTGGGACAGGGGACTTCCTACGAGCAGTACTTC. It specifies CASTLGQGTSYEQYF.

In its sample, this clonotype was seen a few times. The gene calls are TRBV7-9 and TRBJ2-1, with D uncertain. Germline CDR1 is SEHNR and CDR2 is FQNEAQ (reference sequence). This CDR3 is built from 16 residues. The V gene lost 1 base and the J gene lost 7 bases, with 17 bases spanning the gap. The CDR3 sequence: CASSLGHFLLGNEQFF. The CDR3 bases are TGTGCCAGCAGCTTAGGACACTTCCTTCTAGGGAATGAGCAGTTCTTC.

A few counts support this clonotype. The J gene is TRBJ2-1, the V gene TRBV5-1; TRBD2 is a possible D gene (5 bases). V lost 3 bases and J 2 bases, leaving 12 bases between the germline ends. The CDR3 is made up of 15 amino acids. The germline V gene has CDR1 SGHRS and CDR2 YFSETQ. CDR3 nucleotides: TGCGCCAGCAGCTCCTTAGCGAAAGCCTACAATGAGCAGTTCTTC. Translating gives CASSSLAKAYNEQFF.

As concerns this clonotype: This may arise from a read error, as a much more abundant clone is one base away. CDR3 in DNA: TGCAGTGCTAGACAGGGCCTTTACGAGCAGTACTTC. Residues: CSARQGLYEQYF. This chain connects TRBV20-1 to TRBJ2-5; D possibly corresponds to TRBD1 (5 bases). The J call may be faulty, since TRBJ2-7 better matches the DNA end. CDR1 and CDR2 from the germline V gene are DFQATT and SNEGSKA (reference sequence). CDR3 length equals 12 residues.

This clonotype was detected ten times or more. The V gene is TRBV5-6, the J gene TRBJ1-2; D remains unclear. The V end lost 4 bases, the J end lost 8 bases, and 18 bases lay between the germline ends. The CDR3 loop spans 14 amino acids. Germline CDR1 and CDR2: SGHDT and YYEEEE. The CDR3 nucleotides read TGTGCCAGCAGCCTACAGCACCTGGAAGTCGGCTACACCTTC. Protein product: CASSLQHLEVGYTF.

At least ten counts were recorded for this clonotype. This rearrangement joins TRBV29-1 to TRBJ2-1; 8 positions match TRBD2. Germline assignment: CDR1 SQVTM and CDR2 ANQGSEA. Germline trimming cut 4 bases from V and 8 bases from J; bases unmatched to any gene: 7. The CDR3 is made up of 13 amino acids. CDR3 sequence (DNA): TGCAGCGTTGGTACTAGCGGCAAATATGAGCAGTTCTTC. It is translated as CSVGTSGKYEQFF.

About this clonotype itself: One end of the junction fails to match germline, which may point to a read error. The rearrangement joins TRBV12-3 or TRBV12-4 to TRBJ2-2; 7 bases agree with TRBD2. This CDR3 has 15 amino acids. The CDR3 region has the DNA TGTGCCGGCAGTTTTGGCGGGGGGAACACCGGGGAGCTGTTTTTT. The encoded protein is CAGSFGGGNTGELFF.

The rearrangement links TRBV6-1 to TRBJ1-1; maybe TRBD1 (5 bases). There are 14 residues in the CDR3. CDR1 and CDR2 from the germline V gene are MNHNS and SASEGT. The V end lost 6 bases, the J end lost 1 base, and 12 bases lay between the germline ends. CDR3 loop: CASRPRTGNTEAFF. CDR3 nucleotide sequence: TGTGCCAGCAGGCCCAGAACAGGGAACACTGAAGCTTTCTTT.

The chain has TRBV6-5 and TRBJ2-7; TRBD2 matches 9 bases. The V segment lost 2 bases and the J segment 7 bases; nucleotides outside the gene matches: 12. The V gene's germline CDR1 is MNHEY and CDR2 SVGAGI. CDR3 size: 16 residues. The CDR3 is CASSYGLAGSYNEQYF. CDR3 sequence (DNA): TGTGCCAGCAGTTACGGGCTAGCGGGATCCTACAATGAGCAGTACTTC.